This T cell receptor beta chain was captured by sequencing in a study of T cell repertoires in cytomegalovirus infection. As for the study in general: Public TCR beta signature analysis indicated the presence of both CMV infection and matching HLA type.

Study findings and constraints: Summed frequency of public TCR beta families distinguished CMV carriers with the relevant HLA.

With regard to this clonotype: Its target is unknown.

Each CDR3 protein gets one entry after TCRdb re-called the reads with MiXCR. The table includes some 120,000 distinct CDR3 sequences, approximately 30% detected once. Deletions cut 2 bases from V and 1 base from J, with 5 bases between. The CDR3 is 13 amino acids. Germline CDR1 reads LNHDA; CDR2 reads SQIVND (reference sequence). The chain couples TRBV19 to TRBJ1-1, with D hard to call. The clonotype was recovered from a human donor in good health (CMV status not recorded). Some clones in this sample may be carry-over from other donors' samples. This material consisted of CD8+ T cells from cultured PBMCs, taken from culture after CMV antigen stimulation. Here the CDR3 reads CASSIFWNTEAFF. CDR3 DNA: TGTGCCAGTAGTATATTCTGGAACACTGAAGCTTTCTTT.